One sample yielded the 21 T cell receptor beta chains listed below, sequenced in a study of shared clonotypes between healthy human individuals. Method: immunoSEQ multiplex PCR; TCRdb's copy keeps in-frame clones and lacks some. The repertoire holds roughly 2.6 million clones, with around 90% as singletons. The sequencing input was naive CD4+ T cells sorted from blood. Subset: CD45RA+ positively selected. The receptors derive from a man in his late teens or twenties in good health.

The chain joins TRBV18 to TRBJ1-4; no firm D call. The CDR3 runs to 14 residues. Trimming cost V 0 bases and J 7 bases, with 9 bases left between them. Germline loops: CDR1 KGHSH, CDR2 LQKENI. CDR3 sequence reads: CASSPPAQFEKLFF. The CDR3 DNA reads TGTGCCAGCTCACCACCGGCGCAGTTTGAAAAACTGTTTTTT.

A word on this clone: The same CDR3 also results from other DNA sequences found in this sample. This chain links TRBV5-1 with TRBJ2-3, with 9 bases aligning to TRBD2. The V and J ends lost 4 bases and 5 bases, in that order; junction bases with no gene match: 5. In germline, CDR1 is SGHRS, CDR2 YFSETQ. This CDR3 comprises 14 residues. CDR3 residues: CASSPGLAVDTQYF. The CDR3 DNA reads as TGCGCCAGCAGCCCGGGACTAGCAGTAGATACGCAGTATTTT.

This chain joins TRBV2 and TRBJ2-7; D ambiguous. Trimming removed 4 bases at V and 3 bases at J, with 13 bases between. This CDR3 spans 14 amino acids. CDR1 and CDR2 from the germline V gene are SNHLY and FYNNEI. This CDR3 is CASSASSNGYEQYF. In nucleotides, the CDR3 is TGTGCCAGCAGTGCATCGTCGAACGGCTACGAGCAGTACTTC.

The rearrangement links TRBV9 to TRBJ2-7; D tentatively reads TRBD1 or TRBD2 (7 bases each). The CDR3 runs 17 residues. The V end lost 0 bases, the J end lost 4 bases, and 20 bases lay between the germline ends. Germline V gene lookup returns CDR1 SGDLS and CDR2 YYNGEE. The DNA of the CDR3 is TGTGCCAGCAGCGTAGCCCCGGGGGGCCAGGGGGGGTACGAGCAGTACTTC. This codes for CASSVAPGGQGGYEQYF.

The J gene is TRBJ1-4, the V gene TRBV6-1; tentative D call: TRBD1 (6 bases). V lost 4 bases and J lost 3, with 18 bases in between. The CDR3 totals 17 residues. Per the germline V gene, CDR1 is MNHNS and CDR2 is SASEGT. The CDR3 bases are TGTGCCAGCAGTGGTAGGGGGGGATGGTCTGCTAATGAAAAACTGTTTTTT. It encodes CASSGRGGWSANEKLFF.

This clone has a single count. This chain uses TRBV6-1 with TRBJ1-4; 9 bases fit TRBD1. The V gene end was trimmed by 5 bases and the J gene end by 13 bases; junction bases not matched to a gene: 5. Germline lookup yields CDR1 MNHNS and CDR2 SASEGT. This CDR3 spans 12 amino acids. The CDR3 sequence: CASSWRDRVLFF. CDR3 sequence (DNA): TGTGCCAGCAGTTGGCGGGACAGGGTACTGTTTTTT.

The genes are TRBV11-2 and TRBJ2-1; no clear D. Germline CDR1 is SGHAT and CDR2 is FQNNGV. The CDR3 sequence is 13 residues long. V dropped 5 bases and J dropped 6 bases, with 11 bases sitting between them. CDR3 residues: CASSGISGNEQFF. DNA of the CDR3: TGTGCCAGCAGCGGGATTAGTGGCAATGAGCAGTTCTTC.

This rearrangement joins TRBV23-1 to TRBJ1-2; 7 bases map to TRBD1. TRBV23-1 is reported as an ORF; its role is uncertain. V dropped 9 bases and J dropped 5; count of bases not matched to a gene: 9. This CDR3 has 13 amino acids. CDR3 amino acids: CARGRDRKYGYTF. CDR3 nucleotides: TGCGCCAGGGGTCGGGACAGAAAATATGGCTACACCTTC.

Remarks on this clone: Additional DNA sequences in this sample encode the identical CDR3. The rearrangement links TRBV18 to TRBJ1-6; TRBD1 aligns across 10 bases. The V gene's germline CDR1 is KGHSH and CDR2 LQKENI. With V trimmed by 0 bases and J by 7 bases, 3 bases remained unmatched. CDR3 size: 16 residues. CDR3 amino acids: CASSPPSGQGNSPLHF. DNA of the CDR3: TGTGCCAGCTCACCACCGTCGGGACAGGGGAATTCACCCCTCCACTTT.

In the case of this clone: This sample includes further DNA sequences coding for the same CDR3. The CDR3 reads CASSPGQGRGYGYTF. The CDR3 DNA follows: TGTGCCAGCTCACCCGGACAGGGGAGGGGCTATGGCTACACCTTC. The V gene is TRBV18, the J gene TRBJ1-2, with 9 bases matching TRBD1. The CDR3 consists of 15 residues. Trimming at V came to 3 bases and at J to 4 bases, leaving 6 bases not matched to a gene. Germline assignment: CDR1 KGHSH and CDR2 LQKENI. Looking up the rest from reference TRBV18 and TRBJ1-2 gives the full variable domain: NAGVMQNPRHLVRRRGQEARLRCSPMKGHSHVYWYRQLPEEGLKFMVYLQKENIIDESGMPKERFSAEFPKEGPSILRIQQVVRGDSAAYFCASSPGQGRGYGYTFGSGTRLTVV.

The rearrangement uses TRBV27 and TRBJ2-3, with TRBD1 as a possible D gene (6 bases). Germline values: CDR1 MNHEY, CDR2 SMNVEV (reference sequence). The CDR3 runs 14 residues. The V and J ends lost 5 bases and 1 base respectively, with 10 bases between them. The CDR3 reads CASSPWTGTDTQYF. For the CDR3, the DNA is TGTGCCAGCAGTCCCTGGACAGGCACAGATACGCAGTATTTT.

The rearrangement uses TRBV18 and TRBJ2-7; tentative D call: TRBD1 (6 bases). The germline V gene encodes CDR1 KGHSH and CDR2 LQKENI. The CDR3 contains 13 residues. Trimming cost V 6 bases and J 5 bases, with 14 bases left between them. The CDR3 DNA is TGTGCCAGCTCGATACAGGGATCGGACGAGCAGTACTTC. This encodes CASSIQGSDEQYF.

The genes are TRBV6-6 and TRBJ2-3; D is unresolved. CDR1 is MNHNY, CDR2 SVGAGI, per germline (reference sequence). Deletions cut 0 bases from V and 4 bases from J, with 8 bases between. The CDR3 covers 14 residues. Written as DNA, the CDR3 is TGTGCCAGCAGTTACTCCCGGGTTGCAGATACGCAGTATTTT. Amino acids: CASSYSRVADTQYF.

This sequence joins TRBV5-1 and TRBJ2-5; 11 bases match TRBD2. The J segment lost 4 bases and the V segment lost 0 bases, leaving 5 bases of the junction unmatched. The CDR3 is 16 amino acids. The germline gives CDR1 SGHRS, CDR2 YFSETQ. In DNA, the CDR3 is TGCGCCAGCAGCTTGGAGGGACTAGCGGCCCCAGAGACCCAGTACTTC. It translates to CASSLEGLAAPETQYF. Full variable domain (rest looked up from reference TRBV5-1 and TRBJ2-5): KAGVTQTPRYLIKTRGQQVTLSCSPISGHRSVSWYQQTPGQGLQFLFEYFSETQRNKGNFPGRFSGRQFSNSRSEMNVSTLELGDSALYLCASSLEGLAAPETQYFGPGTRLLVL.

The chain is built from TRBV6-1 and TRBJ1-6; D gene unclear. The germline gives CDR1 MNHNS, CDR2 SASEGT. Trimming removed 1 base from V and 7 bases from J, with 17 bases in between. The CDR3 sequence is 17 residues long. As DNA, the CDR3 is TGTGCCAGCAGTGAAGGTAGAGGCGGCAGCACGAATTCACCCCTCCACTTT. This translates into CASSEGRGGSTNSPLHF.

This chain joins TRBV6-5 and TRBJ1-2; no definite D call. CDR3 length equals 13 residues. V was pared by 4 bases and J by 8 bases, with 14 bases between. Germline values: CDR1 MNHEY, CDR2 SVGAGI. CDR3 in amino acids: CASSSVGTDGYTF. CDR3 DNA sequence: TGTGCCAGCAGTTCGGTCGGAACAGACGGCTACACCTTC.

The genes are TRBV27 and TRBJ2-5, with D tentatively TRBD1 (5 bases). There are 13 residues in the CDR3. Trimming removed 5 bases from V and 6 bases from J, with 13 bases in between. Germline V gene data show CDR1 as MNHEY and CDR2 as SMNVEV (reference sequence). The CDR3 region is CASSPLDTQTQYF. As DNA, the CDR3 is TGTGCCAGCAGTCCCCTGGACACACAGACCCAGTACTTC.

V gene TRBV9 combines with J gene TRBJ2-7; the D gene is possibly TRBD1 (6 bases). The germline gives CDR1 SGDLS, CDR2 YYNGEE. Trimming removed 2 bases at V and 0 bases at J, with 15 bases between. CDR3 length: 16 residues. CDR3 sequence reads: CASSVTGSFSSYEQYF. CDR3 DNA: TGTGCCAGCAGCGTTACAGGGTCCTTTAGCTCCTACGAGCAGTACTTC.

The chain employs TRBV6-6 and TRBJ1-3; D is perhaps TRBD1 (5 bases). The CDR3 extends over 12 amino acids. V was clipped by 7 bases and J by 8 bases, with 12 bases between them. Germline-derived CDR1 and CDR2 are MNHNY and SVGAGI (reference sequence). CDR3 nucleotide sequence: TGTGCCAGCACCAGGGAGCCGGACACCATATATTTT. Translated, it gives CASTREPDTIYF.

The chain has TRBV5-5 and TRBJ1-4; tentative D call: TRBD1 (6 bases). Germline CDR1 is SGHKS and CDR2 is YYEKEE (reference sequence). This CDR3 is built from 16 residues. Trimming took 2 bases from V and 5 from J, leaving 16 bases between them. CDR3 amino acids: CASSFHTGPQNEKLFF. The CDR3 DNA reads as TGTGCCAGCAGCTTCCACACAGGGCCCCAAAATGAAAAACTGTTTTTT.

The sample holds one count of this clone. V and J are TRBV19 and TRBJ2-1; TRBD2 matches at 12 bases. CDR1 is LNHDA and CDR2 is SQIVND in the germline V gene (reference sequence). J lost 4 bases, V lost 8 bases, and 6 bases had no gene match. The CDR3 covers 15 residues. As DNA, the CDR3 is TGTGCCAGTGGACTAGCGGGGTCCATATACAATGAGCAGTTCTTC. Translated, it gives CASGLAGSIYNEQFF.